This T cell receptor beta chain was found in a study of CXCR3-negative and CXCR3-positive naive CD8 T cells. Study-wide results and limits: Both of the naive subsets showed about the same high diversity, but memory CD8+ cells had much less.

CDR1 and CDR2 (germline): LGHNA, YSLEER. CDR3 length: 13 amino acids. The study made its TRB cDNA libraries by 5' RACE, adding UMI labels. TCRdb re-called the 5' RACE reads, yielding one record per CDR3 amino acid sequence without DNA. The specimen's table records tens of thousands of distinct CDR3 sequences. Note on this clonotype: Its matching antigen is unknown.

Triplicate sorting captured roughly 310,000 cells each from every CD8+ T cell subset. Sequencing was performed on naive CXCR3- CD8+ T cells from blood. Subset of the sample: CD45RO-CCR7+CD27+CD95- naive CD8+ T cells lacking CXCR3 (TNR3-). The chain joins TRBV4-3 to TRBJ2-3; lacking DNA, the TRBD1 call made by TCRdb goes unchecked. This receptor was obtained from a human donor in good health. Some clones in this sample may be carry-over from other donors' samples. Here the CDR3 reads CASSPGSTDTQYF.